This TCR beta chain was found in a study of T cells in Graves' hyperthyroidism and ophthalmopathy. Used for diagnoses were clinical symptoms, serum thyroxine and TRAb, thyroid ultrasound and orbital computed tomography. Out of 10 ml of fresh peripheral blood came the PBMCs. Researchers took RNA transcripts and amplified the TCR beta CDR3 regions from them. TCR CDR3 underwent first-round RT-PCR with the HTBI primer set. Using its own MiXCR run on the multiplex PCR reads, TCRdb lists one record per CDR3 protein. Of 700,000 or so distinct CDR3 sequences in the sample, 16% were seen once. In the case of this clonotype: What it binds is unknown. At one of its ends the junction is not consistent with the germline gene, which may arise from a read error.

The V gene's germline CDR1 is SGHRS and CDR2 YFSETQ. The CDR3 is 14 residues long. Study outcomes and limitations: The authors' 13 V-J model separated ophthalmopathy from stable hyperthyroidism. The majority of expanded thyroid clonotypes above 0.001 also appeared in blood.

This receptor was taken from a man in his late teens or twenties with Graves' hyperthyroidism. The chain employs TRBV5-1 and TRBJ1-3, with TRBD1 as a possible D gene (5 bases). Sequencing used blood. Here the CDR3 DNA reads TGCGCCGGCAGCCGAGGGGACCCCGGAAACACCATATATTTT. Translating it yields CAGSRGDPGNTIYF.